What follows is one TCR beta chain and its context. The entry originates in a study of blood T cell repertoires in COVID-19. The table came from immunoSEQ multiplex PCR; TCRdb's copy has only in-frame clones and leaves some out. The data show about 49,000 clones, with 81% seen just once and more than 20% held by the top ten. CDR1 and CDR2 from the germline V gene are MGHRA and YSYEKL. There are 14 residues in the CDR3. The V gene lost 0 bases and the J gene lost 4 bases, with 9 bases spanning the gap. The sequencing input was peripheral blood. The genes are TRBV4-1 and TRBJ1-2; no definite D call. This clonotype was obtained from a woman older than 75 with COVID-19, enrolled during active disease. CDR3 residues: CASSQDIPSYGYTF. In DNA form, the CDR3 reads TGCGCCAGCAGCCAAGATATTCCCAGCTATGGCTACACCTTC.